This T cell receptor (beta chain) was observed in a study of OX40 agonist ivuxolimab in advanced cancers. The CDR3 sequence is 15 residues long. The germline V gene has CDR1 MNHEY and CDR2 SMNVEV (reference sequence). V lost 2 bases and J lost 7, with 12 bases in between. The method was immunoSEQ multiplex PCR; TCRdb's version includes in-frame clones alone and lacks a portion of them. Of about 63,000 clones detected, about 81% appear once; the ten largest clones hold around 1%. This rearrangement joins TRBV27 to TRBJ1-6, with a weak D call TRBD1 (6 bases). This TCR came from an adult with an advanced solid tumor such as melanoma, head and neck, liver or kidney cancer. Sequenced material: CD4+ or CD8+ T cells sorted from blood, taken in a trial of the OX40 agonist ivuxolimab. The CDR3 DNA follows: TGTGCCAGCAGTTTAGGGGGCGCGGGGAATTCACCCCTCCACTTT. Its protein product is CASSLGGAGNSPLHF.